This T cell receptor (beta chain) was documented in a study of blood T cell repertoires in COVID-19. Study context: Researchers got acute and convalescent COVID-19 samples from the United States, Italy and Spain.

V was cut by 0 bases and J by 0 bases, with 8 bases left in between. The CDR3 loop spans 16 amino acids. Looked up from germline, CDR1 is SGHVS and CDR2 is FNYEAQ. The repertoire was sequenced with immunoSEQ multiplex PCR; TCRdb's copy has only in-frame clones and lacks some. The sample includes 250,000 to 300,000 clones, approximately 88% of them seen just once. The receptor's source is a woman aged 40 to 50 who had recovered from COVID-19. The sample taken for sequencing was PBMCs or T cells enriched from blood (not recorded which). The rearrangement uses TRBV7-6 and TRBJ1-4; D gene uncertain. The CDR3 DNA sequence: TGTGCCAGCAGCTTAGCCCGAGCCCCAACTAATGAAAAACTGTTTTTT. Translation gives CASSLARAPTNEKLFF.